This TCR beta chain stems from a study of T cell changes during pregnancy in multiple sclerosis (dated by TCRdb to about 2019). Regarding the research as a whole: Changes in the T cell repertoire over the course of pregnancy were examined in this study in women with multiple sclerosis.

The library was produced with the immunoSEQ multiplex PCR assay. Imported from immuneACCESS, the table was reduced by TCRdb to in-frame sequences with V and J called. These copies leave out some clones; in studies compared against another copy, an unresolved V gene accounts for under half, and the cause of the remainder is not known. The sample table lists 75,000 to 100,000 clones, approximately 92% of them with a count of one. The ten top clones hold about 2% of the sample. Concerning this clone itself: Its antigen remains undetermined. Base quality data are lacking; no much larger clone is found one base away.

For CDR1 and CDR2, the germline V gene (reference sequence) lists GTSNPN and SVGIG. Its CDR3 holds 12 amino acids, cysteine through phenylalanine. The read is trimmed to its CDR3 DNA, 36 bases read in frame from base 1. V loses 3 bases, J loses 5 bases, and the germline ends lie 7 bases apart. This sequence uses TRBV30 and TRBJ1-4; the D segment cannot be called with confidence. The sequencing used peripheral blood, collected after pregnancy. This TCR was sampled from a female donor with multiple sclerosis, enrolled in a pregnancy study. The CDR3 region has the sequence CAWSWRNEKLFF. The DNA sequence is TGTGCCTGGAGCTGGAGGAATGAAAAACTGTTTTTT.